A selection of T cell receptor beta chains follows, all from one sample in a study of T cells expressing NK-cell markers. TCRdb reprocessed the 5' RACE reads; each CDR3 protein has one entry and no DNA is given. The listing contains about 460,000 distinct CDR3 sequences. Sequencing was performed on blood T cells: a sorted CD56 or NKG2C T cell subset, CD4+ or CD8+ T cells, or bulk PBMC T cells (not recorded which). The origin of the receptors is a woman in her fifties or sixties in good health. CDR3s include the opening cysteine and the closing phenylalanine or tryptophan. Fields, in order: V gene, J gene, CDR3 protein.

>TRBV5-6|TRBJ2-1
CASSFRLAGGRWNEQFF
>TRBV5-1|TRBJ2-3
CASSSSNLTPHTQYF
>TRBV5-1|TRBJ2-1
CASRLSGIAGNEQFF
>TRBV12-5|TRBJ2-1
CASGPSTGTSGRAASNEQFF
>TRBV9|TRBJ2-3
CASSAHQITDTQYF
>TRBV12-3/TRBV12-4|TRBJ2-7
CASRGGSMAYEQYF
>TRBV5-1|TRBJ2-7
CASSQDGYSYEQYF
>TRBV12-3/TRBV12-4|TRBJ2-5
CASNGGQETQYF
>TRBV29-1|TRBJ1-5
CSVLDGSTSNQPQHF
>TRBV29-1|TRBJ2-6
CSALTSLSSGANVLTF
>TRBV5-1|TRBJ2-2
CASRDRGYDTGELFF
>TRBV30|TRBJ1-1
CAWSWGQNTEAFF
>TRBV7-6|TRBJ2-3
CASSQGRGRTDTQYF
>TRBV18|TRBJ1-1
CASSPLWGDTEAFF
>TRBV12-3/TRBV12-4|TRBJ2-6
CASSRQSSGANVLTF
>TRBV6-1|TRBJ2-2
CASSARLAGELFF
>TRBV4-1|TRBJ2-1
CASSQGLARQFF
>TRBV14|TRBJ2-2
CASSQALIGELFF
>TRBV20-1|TRBJ1-1
CSAEQGLGTEAFF
>TRBV12-3/TRBV12-4|TRBJ2-1
CASSPSLGEQFF
>TRBV29-1|TRBJ2-1
CSVEGGVGGEYNEQFF
>TRBV2|TRBJ2-5
CASLRDGETQYF
>TRBV2|TRBJ2-1
CASSPDREQFF
>TRBV7-8|TRBJ1-5
CASSLAGEGNQPQHF
>TRBV6-5|TRBJ2-1
CASRPAIAGRTDNEQFF
>TRBV2|TRBJ1-5
CASKVGTNQPQHF
>TRBV4-1|TRBJ2-2
CASSQVAGATGELFF
>TRBV14|TRBJ1-6
CASSHQGRGSPLHF
>TRBV24-1|TRBJ2-3
CATSDLQGGTDTQYF
>TRBV20-1|TRBJ2-1
CSASYRDNEQFF
>TRBV20-1|TRBJ2-1
CSATLAGAHLNEQFF
>TRBV7-2|TRBJ2-1
CASSFVIRIGYYNEQFF
>TRBV24-1|TRBJ2-7
CATSQGLEQYF
>TRBV20-1|TRBJ2-7
CSAHDRAYEQYF
>TRBV4-1|TRBJ2-1
CASSQEDRYNEQFF
>TRBV10-3|TRBJ2-3
CAISDLAVTDTQYF
>TRBV25-1|TRBJ2-5
CASSEGGEETQYF
>TRBV20-1|TRBJ2-7
CSAELLRLAGAGAYEQYF
>TRBV10-2|TRBJ2-3
CASSLLWGDFGDTQYF
>TRBV25-1|TRBJ2-2
CASLLGVTGELFF
>TRBV7-2|TRBJ2-5
CASSLRAGGGAETQYF
>TRBV5-1|TRBJ2-3
CASSPVAGVRDTQYF
>TRBV28|TRBJ2-7
CASSLLGLADSSYEQYF
>TRBV5-1|TRBJ2-1
CASSFPSNEQFF
>TRBV6-5|TRBJ1-1
CASIPGGRENTEAFF
>TRBV12-3/TRBV12-4|TRBJ1-4
CASKTANEKLFF
>TRBV18|TRBJ2-5
CASSPYPSGLAGGETQYF
>TRBV12-3/TRBV12-4|TRBJ2-2
CASSGGRRGGNTGELFF
>TRBV6-1|TRBJ2-5
CASRISGRVDETQYF
>TRBV5-1|TRBJ2-1
CASSLPAGANNEQFF
>TRBV18|TRBJ2-5
CASSPGKETQYF
>TRBV28|TRBJ2-1
CASRADSSYNEQFF
>TRBV2|TRBJ2-5
CASSGPSGSETQYF
>TRBV7-2|TRBJ2-2
CASSLTTSNTGELFF
>TRBV29-1|TRBJ1-1
CSVVVQGLNTEAFF
>TRBV20-1|TRBJ1-5
CSATTGAGQPQHF
>TRBV9|TRBJ1-1
CASSADEGAGAFF
>TRBV3-1|TRBJ2-1
CASSDQGASYNEQFF